This T cell receptor (beta chain) came from a study of blood T cell repertoires in COVID-19 (dated by TCRdb to 2019 to 2021). Concerning the study at large: Collaborator samples came from the United States, Italy and Spain and covered acute and convalescent phases of COVID-19. Sample metadata almost always included a de-identified subject ID, COVID-19 status, age in years and sex. The samples were drawn from the first 160 participants of the ongoing ImmuneRACE study and from 1,254 subjects provided by 6 global collaborators. Deeply sampled blood TCRbeta repertoires from subjects exposed to, actively infected with, or recovered from COVID-19 were included in the dataset. The repertoires were released in a freely available public database intended as a resource for research on the immune response to SARS-CoV-2. The material from the prospective study consisted of cDNA or gDNA derived from T cells, B-cell-depleted T cells, or PBMCs. Where HLA class I and class II types were available, the types were taken from metadata supplied by the sample provider, not from assay-based typing.

Overall study results and their limits: The quantity of clinical and demographic metadata differed by source and by participant and was supplied without curation.

TCRbeta CDR3 regions were amplified from genomic DNA using the immunoSEQ Assay, a bias-controlled multiplex PCR. Under the source paper's analysis protocol: The number of nucleated cells in each sample was estimated by amplification of reference gene primers within the assay. Sequence reads were collapsed and filtered to measure the absolute abundance of every unique TCRbeta CDR3 rearrangement. Productive Simpson clonality was computed per sample as the square root of Simpson's diversity index over productive rearrangements. As stored in TCRdb, this immuneACCESS dataset retains in-frame rearrangements with V and J assigned. A fraction of the clones does not appear; measured against another copy, unresolved V genes explain less than half of the discrepancy, and the remainder lacks a known reason. That table supplies the V and J calls and clone size; D and trimming were determined from the DNA. This sample lists around 280,000 clones; around 87% were detected once. Of the sample, roughly 2% falls within the top ten clones.

Trimming removed 6 bases from V and 6 bases from J, leaving 21 bases between the germline ends. The CDR3 contains 16 residues, cysteine and phenylalanine counted. The kept DNA is CDR3 alone, 48 bases in frame from the first base. From a lookup of the germline V gene (reference sequence), CDR1 and CDR2 are MNHEY and SMNVEV. A second Seattle source provided samples from volunteer blood donors who had recovered from COVID-19. Collaborating institutions collected whole blood in K2EDTA tubes following their own protocols. For TCRbeta analysis, collaborators shipped samples as frozen whole blood, isolated PBMCs, or DNA extracted from either of those sample types. About this clone itself: The clone's antigen remains unknown. No base quality values were provided; no much bigger clone lies one nucleotide off.

The rearrangement joined TRBV27 to TRBJ2-1, with a tentative D gene TRBD2 over 5 matching bases. What was sequenced was peripheral blood. This TCR was recovered from a woman aged 45-60 years who had recovered from COVID-19. The sequence in DNA is TGTGCCAGCAGCAAATTAGGACTGGGCGGATTCAATGAGCAGTTCTTC. This yields the protein CASSKLGLGGFNEQFF.